These T cell receptor beta chains were read from a single sample in a study of cytomegalovirus exposure and HLA in healthy donors. The data were produced by immunoSEQ multiplex PCR, yet TCRdb's version contains in-frame clones alone and is incomplete. The sample shows just over 65,000 clones, approximately 80% of them seen only once. Sequencing was done on a sample of PBMCs. All receptors come from a human donor in good health. CDR3s include the opening cysteine and the closing phenylalanine or tryptophan. The D gene is left open where the match is weak. A row's size may be missing; if present it is once, few, many or a size class.

DNA | CDR3 | D | J | length | size | V
TGTGCCAGCGCAGACAGGGAACAGCCCCAGCATTTT | CASADREQPQHF | TRBD1 | TRBJ1-5 | 12 | . | TRBV2
TGTGCCAGCAGCCGTCCTTCTGTGGGGGCTGGTAATGAGCAGTTCTTC | CASSRPSVGAGNEQFF | . | TRBJ2-1 | 16 | once | TRBV6-6
TGTGCTAGTGGTTTGGCTCGGGAAACCGGGGAGCTGTTTTTT | CASGLARETGELFF | . | TRBJ2-2 | 14 | . | TRBV12-5
TGTGCCAGCAGCCCCGTAGGGACAAGCTCTGGGGCCAACGTCCTGACTTTC | CASSPVGTSSGANVLTF | . | TRBJ2-6 | 17 | . | TRBV9
TGTGCCAGCAGTTCAACCGGGACTTCCTACGAGCAGTACTTC | CASSSTGTSYEQYF | . | TRBJ2-7 | 14 | . | TRBV6-1
TGTGCTAGCAGCTTAGAATATCGGGGTACGCAGTATTTT | CASSLEYRGTQYF | . | TRBJ2-3 | 13 | . | TRBV7-7
TGTGCCAGCAGTGACACGGGGGGCGCCGGTGAAAAACTGTTTTTT | CASSDTGGAGEKLFF | . | TRBJ1-4 | 15 | few | TRBV6-4
TGTGCCAGCTCACCATTACGGGGGGTGCACACTGAAGCTTTCTTT | CASSPLRGVHTEAFF | . | TRBJ1-1 | 15 | . | TRBV18
TGTGCCAGCGGAGCCCCGAGGGAGGGCAGTGAAAAACTGTTTTTT | CASGAPREGSEKLFF | . | TRBJ1-4 | 15 | . | TRBV6-5
TGCGCCAGCAGCCTCTCCCAGGGGATAGGGGAAAAACTGTTTTTT | CASSLSQGIGEKLFF | . | TRBJ1-4 | 15 | few | TRBV4-3
TGTGCCAGCAGTTACTCGCCGGGGAGGGTAAAAGATACGCAGTATTTT | CASSYSPGRVKDTQYF | TRBD2 | TRBJ2-3 | 16 | . | TRBV6-5
TGTGCCAGCAGCCTTTTACAGGGGGGGTCCTACGAGCAGTACTTC | CASSLLQGGSYEQYF | . | TRBJ2-7 | 15 | once | TRBV7-9
TGTGCCTGGAGTGAGGGGAGCGGGGCCCGAGATACGCAGTATTTT | CAWSEGSGARDTQYF | TRBD2 | TRBJ2-3 | 15 | . | TRBV30
TGTGCCAGCAGCTTAGTGGGACAAGTATATGGCTACACCTTC | CASSLVGQVYGYTF | . | TRBJ1-2 | 14 | once | TRBV7-2
TGTGCCAGCAGACTCGGACAGGTCGCTGAAGCTTTCTTT | CASRLGQVAEAFF | TRBD1 | TRBJ1-1 | 13 | . | TRBV7-2
TGTGCCATCAGCGAGACAGGGGGTGTATCAGAGACCCAGTACTTC | CAISETGGVSETQYF | TRBD1 | TRBJ2-5 | 15 | . | TRBV10-3
TGCGCCAGCAGCCGATGGATAACTACCAACACAGATACGCAGTATTTT | CASSRWITTNTDTQYF | . | TRBJ2-3 | 16 | . | TRBV5-1
TGTGCCAGCAAAGAAGCGGGGCGGGGGGGCGTTACCAAAAACATTCAGTACTTC | CASKEAGRGGVTKNIQYF | TRBD2 | TRBJ2-4 | 18 | few | TRBV6-1
TGTGCCAGAAGCTTGCGTAGGGGTTATGGCTACACCTTC | CARSLRRGYGYTF | . | TRBJ1-2 | 13 | . | TRBV5-3
TGTGCCAGTATCCGTAGTCGGGGGAGTGAAGGCTACACCTTC | CASIRSRGSEGYTF | . | TRBJ1-2 | 14 | . | TRBV19
TGCGCCAGCAGCTTGGTAGGGGCTATGACAGATACGCAGTATTTT | CASSLVGAMTDTQYF | . | TRBJ2-3 | 15 | . | TRBV5-1
TGTGCCATACGGACAGCGAACACTGAAGCTTTCTTT | CAIRTANTEAFF | . | TRBJ1-1 | 12 | . | TRBV10-3